This entry describes one T cell receptor (beta chain). The antigen is not known. These data are taken from a study of cytomegalovirus exposure and HLA in healthy donors. Findings and caveats of the study: For most TCR beta V segments, an earlier analysis put the productive rate at about 87% or about 30% of the time. TCR beta sequences reportedly predicted the HLA-A and HLA-B alleles of most subjects accurately.

Primers for the PCR totalled 60 Vbeta and 13 Jbeta. Some clones are missing from TCRdb's copy, which holds only in-frame ones; the method was immunoSEQ multiplex PCR. This sample has roughly 130,000 clones; approximately 65% occur once, and the top ten carry less than 2%. Sample: PBMCs. This receptor was obtained from a man between 18 and 35 years old in good health and CMV-seronegative.

CDR3 sequence reads: CATRGLSARTDTQYF. CDR3 DNA: TGTGCCACCAGAGGCTTGTCCGCCCGGACAGATACGCAGTATTTT. J is TRBJ2-3 and V is TRBV19; D unresolved. This CDR3 has 15 residues. The V end lost 10 bases, the J end lost 3 bases, and 20 bases lay between the germline ends. Per the germline V gene, CDR1 is LNHDA and CDR2 is SQIVND (reference sequence).